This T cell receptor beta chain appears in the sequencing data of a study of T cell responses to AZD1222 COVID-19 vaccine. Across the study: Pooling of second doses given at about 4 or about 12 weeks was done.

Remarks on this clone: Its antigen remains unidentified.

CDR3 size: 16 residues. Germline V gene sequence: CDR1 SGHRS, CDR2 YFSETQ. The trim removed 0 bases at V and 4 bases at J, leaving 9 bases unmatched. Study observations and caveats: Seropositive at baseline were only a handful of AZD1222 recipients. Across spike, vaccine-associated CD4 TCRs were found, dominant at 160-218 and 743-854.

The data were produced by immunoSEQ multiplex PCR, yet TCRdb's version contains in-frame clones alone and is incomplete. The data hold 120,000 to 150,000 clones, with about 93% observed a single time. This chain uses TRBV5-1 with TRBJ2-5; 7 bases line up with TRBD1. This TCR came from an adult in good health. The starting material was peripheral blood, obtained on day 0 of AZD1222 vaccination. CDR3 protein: CASSLADRVGAETQYF. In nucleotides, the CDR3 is TGCGCCAGCAGCTTGGCCGACAGGGTGGGTGCAGAGACCCAGTACTTC.